The 18 T cell receptor beta chains in this list originate from one sample, sequenced in a study of PD-1 blockade in mismatch repair-deficient tumors. Sequenced by immunoSEQ multiplex PCR; TCRdb stores in-frame clones only, minus some. Here the sample spans roughly 120,000 clones, about 80% being singletons. Material: peripheral blood, obtained roughly 60 weeks after starting pembrolizumab. The receptor set was obtained from an adult with mismatch repair-deficient cancer.

The V gene is TRBV27, the J gene TRBJ1-4; D is undetermined. The CDR3 has 17 residues. Germline loops: CDR1 MNHEY, CDR2 SMNVEV (reference sequence). V lost 0 bases to trimming and J lost 0 bases, with 11 bases between them. The CDR3 is CASSLSPLITTNEKLFF. In DNA form, the CDR3 reads TGTGCCAGCAGTTTATCGCCTCTAATTACAACTAATGAAAAACTGTTTTTT.

J is TRBJ2-7 and V is TRBV7-2; a weak D match, TRBD1 (6 bases). The germline gives CDR1 SGHTA, CDR2 FQGNSA. Deletions cut 6 bases from V and 4 bases from J, with 19 bases between. The CDR3 is made up of 15 amino acids. The CDR3 loop reads CASSSSVGARYEQYF. The CDR3 DNA reads as TGTGCCAGCAGTTCCTCCGTGGGGGCGCGGTACGAGCAGTACTTC.

This clone came up once. The genes are TRBV18 and TRBJ2-3; weak D call: TRBD2 (6 bases). Germline V gives CDR1 KGHSH, CDR2 LQKENI. The length of the CDR3 is 16 residues. V dropped 3 bases and J dropped 2 bases, with 15 bases sitting between them. The CDR3 spells CASSPAGGVPTDTQYF. CDR3 nucleotide sequence: TGTGCCAGCTCACCCGCAGGCGGGGTCCCCACAGATACGCAGTATTTT.

The chain has TRBV7-9 and TRBJ2-2; TRBD2 matches at 9 bases. The CDR3 is 15 residues long. CDR1 SEHNR and CDR2 FQNEAQ come from the germline V gene (reference sequence). Trimming at V came to 4 bases and at J to 4 bases, leaving 4 bases not matched to a gene. CDR3 sequence: CASSWTSVATGELFF. The CDR3 nucleotides read TGTGCCAGCAGCTGGACTAGCGTCGCCACCGGGGAGCTGTTTTTT.

Only one count was recorded for this clone. The DNA for the CDR3 is TGTGCCAGCAGCGCCCCCGGGACTAGTCGAGAGACCCAGTACTTC. It encodes CASSAPGTSRETQYF. The chain combines TRBV7-6 with TRBJ2-5; 8 bases are shared with TRBD2. This CDR3 is built from 15 residues. J lost 4 bases, V lost 5 bases, and 9 bases had no gene match. CDR1 is SGHVS, CDR2 FNYEAQ, per germline.

The V and J genes are TRBV29-1 and TRBJ2-7; D is ambiguous. Germline-derived CDR1 and CDR2 are SQVTM and ANQGSEA. V lost 1 base and J 0 bases, leaving 16 bases between the germline ends. The CDR3 has 16 amino acids. CDR3 amino acids: CSVEGVWTESSYEQYF. Here the CDR3 DNA reads TGCAGCGTTGAAGGTGTATGGACCGAGTCCTCCTACGAGCAGTACTTC.

Note on this clone: The sample contains more than one DNA sequence encoding this CDR3. The chain is built from TRBV27 and TRBJ1-1; no reliable D call. Germline V gene lookup returns CDR1 MNHEY and CDR2 SMNVEV (reference sequence). This CDR3 has 13 residues. The V end was cut by 2 bases, the J end by 1 base, with 5 bases between. Written as DNA, the CDR3 is TGTGCCAGCAGTTTAGGCGGGAACACTGAAGCTTTCTTT. Translation: CASSLGGNTEAFF.

The chain has TRBV7-9 and TRBJ2-3, with TRBD2 as a possible D gene (6 bases). The germline V and J ends were trimmed by 5 bases and 15 bases, with 21 bases remaining between them. The length of the CDR3 is 13 residues. Germline V gene sequence: CDR1 SEHNR, CDR2 FQNEAQ (reference sequence). CDR3 bases: TGTGCCAGCAGCGGAGGGGTCCCCTATACGCTCTATTTT. Translating it yields CASSGGVPYTLYF.

The chain employs TRBV30 and TRBJ1-3, with D uncertain. Trimming shortened V by 0 bases and J by 3 bases, and 12 bases separated the two germline ends. CDR1 GTSNPN and CDR2 SVGIG come from the germline V gene (reference sequence). The CDR3 extends over 15 amino acids. The CDR3: CAWSVGRAIGNTIYF. CDR3 coding DNA: TGTGCCTGGAGTGTGGGGAGAGCTATTGGAAACACCATATATTTT.

The genes are TRBV4-1 and TRBJ2-2; no clear D. Germline CDR1 and CDR2: MGHRA and YSYEKL. The CDR3 is 16 residues long. V lost 4 bases and J lost 2, with 14 bases in between. The CDR3 coding sequence is TGCGCCAGCAGCCCCGCCACCGGCAGAAACACCGGGGAGCTGTTTTTT. Its translation: CASSPATGRNTGELFF.

The chain carries TRBV19 and TRBJ1-1, with TRBD1 matching 7 bases. Losses at the gene ends were 5 bases for V and 0 bases for J; bases not matched to a gene: 6. Looked up from germline, CDR1 is LNHDA and CDR2 is SQIVND (reference sequence). This CDR3 region has 15 residues. CDR3: CASSRPGGLNTEAFF. Here the CDR3 DNA reads TGTGCCAGTAGTCGCCCAGGGGGGCTGAACACTGAAGCTTTCTTT.

This clone appeared a single time. The chain is built from TRBV5-4 and TRBJ2-7, with 7 bases matching TRBD1. The CDR3 is 16 amino acids. CDR1 is SGHNT and CDR2 is YYREEE in the germline V gene (reference sequence). V lost 0 bases, J lost 2 bases, and 8 bases stayed unmatched. The chain's CDR3 is CASSLGVGGRPYEQYF. DNA for the CDR3: TGTGCCAGCAGCTTGGGGGTAGGGGGCCGACCCTACGAGCAGTACTTC.

This clone showed up just a few times. The V and J genes are TRBV7-6 and TRBJ2-5, with 8 bases lining up with TRBD2. This CDR3 is built from 12 residues. CDR1 is SGHVS and CDR2 is FNYEAQ in the germline V gene. V was clipped by 8 bases and J by 4 bases; unmatched bases: 3. The CDR3 sequence is CASQGLGETQYF. The CDR3 DNA is TGTGCCAGCCAGGGACTAGGAGAGACCCAGTACTTC. Variable domain in full (rest from reference TRBV7-6 and TRBJ2-5): GAGVSQSPRYKVTKRGQDVALRCDPISGHVSLYWYRQALGQGPEFLTYFNYEAQQDKSGLPNDRFSAERPEGSISTLTIQRTEQRDSAMYRCASQGLGETQYFGPGTRLLVL.

The CDR3 DNA sequence: TGTGCCAGCAGCCAAGAGGGGCCGAGCTCCTACAATGAGCAGTTCTTC. Translating it yields CASSQEGPSSYNEQFF. The rearrangement links TRBV14 to TRBJ2-1; possible D gene TRBD1, 5 bases. The CDR3 runs to 16 residues. CDR1 and CDR2 (germline): SGHDN, FVKESK. Between the trimmed V and J ends, which lost 0 bases and 0 bases, there was a span of 9 bases.

The CDR3 spells CASSNLRTKGNTEAFF. In DNA form, the CDR3 reads TGTGCCAGCAGCAACCTCCGGACGAAGGGGAACACTGAAGCTTTCTTT. The J gene is TRBJ1-1, the V gene TRBV21-1. TRBV21-1 is marked as a pseudogene. This CDR3 has 16 residues.

This clone was recorded once. The CDR3 loop is CASSRYSTGFGTEAFF. CDR3 nucleotides: TGTGCCAGCAGCCGCTACTCTACAGGGTTTGGCACTGAAGCTTTCTTT. This rearrangement joins TRBV11-2 to TRBJ1-1; the D gene is possibly TRBD1 (6 bases). CDR3 length: 16 residues. Trimming took off 5 bases at V and 4 bases at J, with 20 bases between the two ends. Germline V lookup: CDR1 SGHAT, CDR2 FQNNGV. The full variable domain, rest sourced from reference TRBV11-2 and TRBJ1-1, is EAGVAQSPRYKIIEKRQSVAFWCNPISGHATLYWYQQILGQGPKLLIQFQNNGVVDDSQLPKDRFSAERLKGVDSTLKIQPAKLEDSAVYLCASSRYSTGFGTEAFFGQGTRLTVV.

The chain employs TRBV4-1 and TRBJ2-7; 11 nucleotides align to TRBD2. The CDR3 loop spans 17 amino acids. Germline V gene sequence: CDR1 MGHRA, CDR2 YSYEKL. Germline trimming cut 0 bases from V and 1 base from J; bases unmatched to any gene: 5. The CDR3 sequence is CASSQDRGTSGSYEQYF. DNA of the CDR3: TGCGCCAGCAGCCAAGATAGGGGGACTAGCGGTTCCTACGAGCAGTACTTC.

The V call is TRBV11-2, the J call TRBJ1-4, with 7 bases identical to TRBD1. Germline V gene sequence: CDR1 SGHAT, CDR2 FQNNGV. The CDR3 has 14 amino acids. The V segment lost 5 bases and the J segment 6 bases; nucleotides outside the gene matches: 6. In DNA form, the CDR3 reads TGTGCCAGCAGCCCAACAGGGGCTTATGAAAAACTGTTTTTT. Protein sequence: CASSPTGAYEKLFF. The full variable domain, with the rest looked up from reference TRBV11-2 and TRBJ1-4, is EAGVAQSPRYKIIEKRQSVAFWCNPISGHATLYWYQQILGQGPKLLIQFQNNGVVDDSQLPKDRFSAERLKGVDSTLKIQPAKLEDSAVYLCASSPTGAYEKLFFGSGTQLSVL.